This TCR beta chain came from a study of glioma-infiltrating T cells. This clonotype was recorded at least ten times. TCR alpha and beta CDR3 regions were amplified from RNA using iRepertoire nested multiplex PCR. Input was 100-400 ng of tissue mRNA or PBMC total RNA. TCRdb ran MiXCR on the multiplex PCR reads and lists one entry per CDR3 protein. The table includes approximately 93,000 distinct CDR3 sequences, around 40% detected once. The receptor was isolated from a human donor with low-grade glioma or glioblastoma, undergoing nonglioma brain surgery, or in good health (not recorded which). The sample was glioma tissue, nonneoplastic brain tissue, or PBMCs (not recorded which).

For the CDR3, the DNA is TGTGCCAGTTCCAACCACAGGGGAGGAGAGACCCAGTACTTC. Translation: CASSNHRGGETQYF. This chain uses TRBV19 with TRBJ2-5; D might be TRBD1 (7 bases). CDR1 and CDR2 from the germline V gene are LNHDA and SQIVND (reference sequence). There are 14 residues in the CDR3. V was trimmed by 8 bases and J by 4 bases, leaving 17 bases between them. Using reference TRBV19 and TRBJ2-5 for the parts outside the CDR3, the full variable domain is DGGITQSPKYLFRKEGQNVTLSCEQNLNHDAMYWYRQDPGQGLRLIYYSQIVNDFQKGDIAEGYSVSREKKESFPLTVTSAQKNPTAFYLCASSNHRGGETQYFGPGTRLLVL.